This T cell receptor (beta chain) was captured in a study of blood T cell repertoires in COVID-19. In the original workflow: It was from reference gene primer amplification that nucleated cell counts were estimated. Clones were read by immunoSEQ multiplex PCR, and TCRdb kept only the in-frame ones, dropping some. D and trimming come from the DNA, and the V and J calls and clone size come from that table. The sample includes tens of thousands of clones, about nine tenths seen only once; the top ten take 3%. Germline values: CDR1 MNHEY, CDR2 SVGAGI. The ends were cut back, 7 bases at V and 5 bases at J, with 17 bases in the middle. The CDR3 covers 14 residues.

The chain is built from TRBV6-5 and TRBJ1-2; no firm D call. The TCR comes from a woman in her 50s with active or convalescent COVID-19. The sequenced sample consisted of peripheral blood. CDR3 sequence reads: CASTYRGLDYGYTF. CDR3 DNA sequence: TGTGCCAGCACCTATCGGGGATTGGATTATGGCTACACCTTC.